The 25 T cell receptor beta chains below all came from one sample that was sequenced in a study of T cells after yellow fever vaccination. TCRdb processed the 5' RACE reads anew with MiXCR; each CDR3 protein has one entry. The sample carries more than 110,000 distinct CDR3 sequences, roughly 6.7% recorded once. The material was CD4+ T cells sorted from PBMCs, obtained 10 days after the yellow fever booster vaccination. Every receptor here comes from a man aged 30-40 years who received the YFV17D yellow fever vaccine.

There are many counts of this clonotype. The V gene is TRBV20-1, the J gene TRBJ1-2; possibly TRBD1 for D (5 bases). Germline V gene lookup returns CDR1 DFQATT and CDR2 SNEGSKA (reference sequence). Trimming shortened V by 2 bases and J by 4 bases, and 14 bases separated the two germline ends. The CDR3 covers 14 residues. The DNA of the CDR3 is TGCAGTGCTAGACAGGGAGAAGGGTCCTATGGCTACACCTTC. Its protein is CSARQGEGSYGYTF.

This clonotype has ten or more counts. J is TRBJ2-5 and V is TRBV15; no clear D gene. Germline V CDR1 and CDR2: LNHNV, YYDKDF (reference sequence). V lost 3 bases to trimming and J lost 4 bases, with 6 bases between them. The CDR3 extends over 12 amino acids. As DNA, the CDR3 is TGTGCCACCAGCAGCTATCTAGAGACCCAGTACTTC. Residues: CATSSYLETQYF.

V is TRBV7-2 and J is TRBJ2-7; 13 bases map to TRBD2. The J segment lost 2 bases and the V segment lost 6 bases, leaving 10 bases of the junction unmatched. The V gene's germline CDR1 is SGHTA and CDR2 FQGNSA. The length of the CDR3 is 17 residues. CDR3 region: CASSRQVGTSGAYEQYF. The CDR3 region has the DNA TGTGCCAGCAGTCGACAGGTTGGGACTAGCGGGGCCTACGAGCAGTACTTC.

This clonotype was counted many times. The rearrangement joins TRBV7-9 to TRBJ2-7, with D possibly matching TRBD1 (6 bases). Trimming shortened V by 4 bases and J by 4 bases, and 14 bases separated the two germline ends. The CDR3 extends over 14 amino acids. Germline assignment: CDR1 SEHNR and CDR2 FQNEAQ (reference sequence). DNA of the CDR3: TGTGCCAGCAGCTACCAGGGGTTGGTGTACGAGCAGTACTTC. This gives the protein CASSYQGLVYEQYF.

Regarding this clonotype: An end of the junction does not agree with germline; a read error may underlie this. The chain employs TRBV6-2 or TRBV6-3 and TRBJ2-1; TRBD2 is a possible D gene (5 bases). Germline CDR1 MNHEY, CDR2 SVGEGT. The CDR3 contains 15 residues. This CDR3 is CASTGSGSLRNEHFF. CDR3 in DNA: TGTGCCAGCACCGGGTCGGGGAGTTTGAGAAATGAGCACTTCTTC.

In its sample, this clonotype was seen many times. The V gene is TRBV6-2 or TRBV6-3, the J gene TRBJ1-1; 7 bases align to TRBD1. The germline V gene has CDR1 MNHEY and CDR2 SVGEGT. Trimming removed 5 bases from V and 10 bases from J; junction bases left unmatched: 13. CDR3 size: 14 residues. The CDR3 sequence is CASSQGVRSGRAFF. The CDR3 DNA is TGTGCCAGCAGTCAGGGGGTCCGTTCTGGAAGAGCTTTCTTT.

The chain links TRBV3-1 to TRBJ2-5; D is ambiguous. Germline assignment: CDR1 LGHDT and CDR2 YNNKEL (reference sequence). The CDR3 covers 12 residues. Trimming left V 4 bases short and J 3 bases short, with 6 bases between. The CDR3 loop is CASSPEEETQYF. CDR3 DNA: TGTGCCAGCAGCCCCGAAGAAGAGACCCAGTACTTC.

This clonotype was observed at least ten times. The V gene is TRBV7-2, the J gene TRBJ2-2; a possible D gene is TRBD2 (5 bases). Deletions cut 6 bases from V and 5 bases from J, with 13 bases between. The CDR3 consists of 14 residues. Germline assignment: CDR1 SGHTA and CDR2 FQGNSA. This chain's CDR3 is CASRGWRSTGELFF. CDR3 DNA: TGTGCCAGCAGGGGGTGGAGGAGTACCGGGGAGCTGTTTTTT.

This chain connects TRBV28 to TRBJ1-5, with no clear D. The V gene lost 4 bases and the J gene lost 4 bases, with 8 bases spanning the gap. This CDR3 spans 13 amino acids. The germline gives CDR1 MDHEN, CDR2 SYDVKM. The CDR3 bases are TGTGCCAGCAGTTCGGGTCAAAATCAGCCCCAGCATTTT. This gives the protein CASSSGQNQPQHF.

This chain connects TRBV20-1 to TRBJ1-2, with 7 bases identical to TRBD1. This CDR3 spans 13 amino acids. In germline, CDR1 is DFQATT, CDR2 SNEGSKA (reference sequence). V was clipped by 6 bases and J by 2 bases; unmatched bases: 6. The CDR3 sequence is CSASTQGNYGYTF. The CDR3, as DNA: TGCAGTGCAAGCACACAGGGGAACTATGGCTACACCTTC.

This clonotype was counted many times. The chain carries TRBV10-3 and TRBJ2-5; D is unresolved. Trimming took 3 bases from V and 4 from J, leaving 15 bases between them. The CDR3 is made up of 15 amino acids. CDR1 is ENHRY, CDR2 SYGVKD, per germline. The CDR3 here is CAISDNIKNGETQYF. CDR3 sequence (DNA): TGTGCCATCAGTGACAACATCAAGAACGGAGAGACCCAGTACTTC.

This clonotype occurred a few times. This chain connects TRBV10-2 to TRBJ2-5; unclear D gene. V dropped 4 bases and J dropped 5 bases, with 5 bases sitting between them. CDR1 is WSHSY, CDR2 SAAADI, per germline. This CDR3 is built from 11 residues. The CDR3 region has the DNA TGCGCCAGCAGTGTATACGAGACCCAGTACTTC. Protein product: CASSVYETQYF.

At least ten counts were recorded for this clonotype. The chain is built from TRBV14 and TRBJ2-2, with D uncertain. The germline CDR1 and CDR2 sequences are SGHDN and FVKESK. The CDR3 spans 17 residues. Trimming cost V 3 bases and J 2 bases, with 16 bases left between them. Here the CDR3 reads CASSQRSGPHNTGELFF. CDR3 in DNA: TGTGCCAGCAGCCAGCGATCCGGGCCACATAACACCGGGGAGCTGTTTTTT.

This clonotype was observed many times. The chain employs TRBV29-1 and TRBJ2-2; D possibly uses TRBD1 or TRBD2 (6 bases each). The ends were cut back, 4 bases at V and 6 bases at J, with 9 bases in the middle. This CDR3 has 12 amino acids. The germline CDR1 and CDR2 sequences are SQVTM and ANQGSEA. CDR3 amino acids: CSVAGAPGELFF. The CDR3 bases are TGCAGCGTTGCGGGGGCGCCCGGGGAGCTGTTTTTT.

This clonotype was counted many times. This chain links TRBV24-1 with TRBJ2-1; TRBD1 agrees at 7 bases. The CDR3 has 17 amino acids. From germline, CDR1 is KGHDR and CDR2 SFDVKD. The J segment lost 3 bases and the V segment lost 5 bases, leaving 12 bases of the junction unmatched. The CDR3, as DNA: TGTGCCACCAGTGCATATTCCGGGACAGCCAACTACAATGAGCAGTTCTTC. Amino acids: CATSAYSGTANYNEQFF.

This clonotype has at least ten counts. As DNA, the CDR3 is TGTGCCAGCTCACCACCGTTCAAGTCTAGGGGAGCTGAAGCTTTCTTT. Its protein product is CASSPPFKSRGAEAFF. The J gene is TRBJ1-1, the V gene TRBV18; TRBD1 is a possible D gene (5 bases). CDR3 length: 16 amino acids. Trimming removed 0 bases from V and 6 bases from J, with 17 bases in between. CDR1 is KGHSH and CDR2 is LQKENI in the germline V gene.

This clonotype has a count of ten or more. In DNA, the CDR3 is TGTGCCAGCAGCTTAGAACGCACGGGACCCTCTAGGGGTGAGCAGTTCTTC. Protein: CASSLERTGPSRGEQFF. The rearrangement joins TRBV11-2 to TRBJ2-1; D assignment may be TRBD1 or TRBD2 (5 bases each). V was clipped by 0 bases and J by 9 bases, with 21 bases between them. CDR3 length equals 17 residues. Per the germline V gene, CDR1 is SGHAT and CDR2 is FQNNGV. Using reference TRBV11-2 and TRBJ2-1 for the parts outside the CDR3, the full variable domain is EAGVAQSPRYKIIEKRQSVAFWCNPISGHATLYWYQQILGQGPKLLIQFQNNGVVDDSQLPKDRFSAERLKGVDSTLKIQPAKLEDSAVYLCASSLERTGPSRGEQFFGPGTRLTVL.

Points on this clonotype: This may come from a read error, since a much larger clone is one base off. In DNA, the CDR3 is TGTGCCGCCGAATTGGAGCGGGCCTATGGCTACACCTTC. Its translation: CAAELERAYGYTF. This chain joins TRBV10-3 and TRBJ1-2; D unresolved. The germline gives CDR1 ENHRY, CDR2 SYGVKD. V was shortened by 11 bases and J by 4 bases, with 17 bases between the two germline ends. The CDR3 loop spans 13 amino acids.

In its sample, this clonotype was seen a few times. This rearrangement joins TRBV20-1 to TRBJ1-1, with 8 positions matching TRBD1. This CDR3 is built from 12 residues. CDR1 is DFQATT and CDR2 is SNEGSKA in the germline V gene (reference sequence). The J segment lost 10 bases and the V segment lost 6 bases, leaving 10 bases of the junction unmatched. The DNA of the CDR3 is TGCAGTGCGTCAAAGGCAGGGGGCGTAGCTTTCTTT. It translates to CSASKAGGVAFF.

This clonotype has more than one count but fewer than ten. The chain carries TRBV12-3 or TRBV12-4 and TRBJ2-7, with 8 bases lining up with TRBD1. The CDR3 has 14 amino acids. After removal of 3 bases from V and 4 bases from J, the junction contained 5 bases not matched to a gene. The CDR3 is CASSFERTGYEQYF. The CDR3 region has the DNA TGTGCCAGCAGTTTCGAGAGGACAGGGTACGAGCAGTACTTC.

This clonotype was detected only a few times. CDR3 region: CASRQRPEGRTGGYTF. CDR3 coding DNA: TGTGCCAGCAGACAACGCCCCGAGGGGAGAACGGGGGGCTACACCTTC. This chain joins TRBV6-1 and TRBJ1-2; weak D call: TRBD1 (5 bases). The CDR3 extends over 16 amino acids. Germline V lookup: CDR1 MNHNS, CDR2 SASEGT. Trimming cost V 6 bases and J 8 bases, with 25 bases left between them.

Ten or more counts support this clonotype. V usage is TRBV29-1 and J usage is TRBJ2-2; D gene unclear. The V end was cut by 4 bases, the J end by 6 bases, with 15 bases between. CDR1 and CDR2 from the germline V gene are SQVTM and ANQGSEA. CDR3 size: 14 residues. The CDR3 loop reads CSVGRSRGAGELFF. The CDR3 DNA is TGCAGCGTTGGACGGAGCAGAGGTGCCGGGGAGCTGTTTTTT.

This clonotype was seen many times. CDR3 bases: TGTGCCAGCAGCTTAATACCCCGACAGGTTAGCACAGATACGCAGTATTTT. It translates to CASSLIPRQVSTDTQYF. The chain couples TRBV5-6 to TRBJ2-3; a possible D gene is TRBD1 (6 bases). Germline V CDR1 and CDR2: SGHDT, YYEEEE. The length of the CDR3 is 17 residues. Trimming removed 2 bases at V and 0 bases at J, with 16 bases between.

The rearrangement links TRBV5-1 to TRBJ1-4; possibly TRBD1 for D (6 bases). The germline CDR1 and CDR2 sequences are SGHRS and YFSETQ. The CDR3 loop spans 16 amino acids. Trimming shortened V by 3 bases and J by 0 bases, and 12 bases separated the two germline ends. The CDR3 loop is CASSSQGLATNEKLFF. In DNA form, the CDR3 reads TGCGCCAGCAGCTCCCAGGGGCTAGCAACTAATGAAAAACTGTTTTTT.

This clonotype was picked up many times. V usage is TRBV12-3 or TRBV12-4 and J usage is TRBJ2-1; 11 bases map to TRBD2. The junction had 3 bases not matched to a gene; V was cut back by 1 base and J by 7 bases. The CDR3 consists of 15 residues. CDR3 in amino acids: CASSLVLAGENEQFF. CDR3 DNA sequence: TGTGCCAGCAGTTTAGTACTAGCGGGGGAAAATGAGCAGTTCTTC.